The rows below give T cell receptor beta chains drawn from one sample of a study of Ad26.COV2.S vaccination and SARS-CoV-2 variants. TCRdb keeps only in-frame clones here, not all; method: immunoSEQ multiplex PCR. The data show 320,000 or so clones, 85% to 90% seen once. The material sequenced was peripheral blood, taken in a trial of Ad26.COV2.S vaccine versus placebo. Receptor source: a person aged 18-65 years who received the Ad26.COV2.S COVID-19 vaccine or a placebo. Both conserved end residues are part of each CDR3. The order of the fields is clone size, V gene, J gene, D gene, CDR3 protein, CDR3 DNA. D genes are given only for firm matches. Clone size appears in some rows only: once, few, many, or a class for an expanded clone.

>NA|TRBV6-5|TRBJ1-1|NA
CRTGRTEAFF
TGTAGAACAGGGCGCACTGAAGCTTTCTTT
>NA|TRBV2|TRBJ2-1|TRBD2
CASRLAGANNEQFF
TGTGCCAGCAGGTTAGCGGGGGCAAACAATGAGCAGTTCTTC
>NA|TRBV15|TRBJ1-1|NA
CATGKLNTEAFF
TGTGCCACCGGCAAGTTGAACACTGAAGCTTTCTTT
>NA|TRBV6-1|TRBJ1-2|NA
CASSEMGGGSYGYTF
TGTGCCAGCAGTGAAATGGGAGGAGGAAGCTATGGCTACACCTTC
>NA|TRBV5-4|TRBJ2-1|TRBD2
CASSWGSGGNYNEQFF
TGTGCCAGCAGCTGGGGAAGCGGGGGGAATTACAATGAGCAGTTCTTC
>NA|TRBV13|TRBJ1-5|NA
CASSLGRGQPQHF
TGTGCCAGCAGCTTAGGGCGGGGTCAGCCCCAGCATTTT
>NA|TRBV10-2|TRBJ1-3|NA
CASSPGTGNTIYF
TGCGCCAGCAGCCCAGGGACCGGAAACACCATATATTTT
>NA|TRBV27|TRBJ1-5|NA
CASSLRWDGNQPQHF
TGTGCCAGCAGTTTAAGGTGGGACGGCAATCAGCCCCAGCATTTT
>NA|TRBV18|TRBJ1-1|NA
CASSRTPGDTEAFF
TGTGCCAGCTCACGCACCCCCGGGGACACTGAAGCTTTCTTT
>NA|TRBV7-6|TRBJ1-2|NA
CASSLVAEGRNGYTF
TGTGCCAGCAGCTTAGTGGCCGAGGGGCGGAATGGCTACACCTTC
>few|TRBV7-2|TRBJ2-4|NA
CASSSIGNNIQYF
TGTGCCAGCAGCTCCATCGGGAACAACATTCAGTACTTC
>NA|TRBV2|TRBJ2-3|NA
CASGAADTQYF
TGTGCCAGCGGGGCGGCAGATACGCAGTATTTT
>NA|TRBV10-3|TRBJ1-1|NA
CAISESLGRAFF
TGTGCCATCAGTGAGTCTCTGGGGAGAGCTTTCTTT
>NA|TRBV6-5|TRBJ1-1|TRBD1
CASTGQLNTEAFF
TGTGCCAGCACGGGACAGCTGAACACTGAAGCTTTCTTT
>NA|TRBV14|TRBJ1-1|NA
CASSQETGGQNAPGAFF
TGTGCCAGCAGCCAAGAAACGGGGGGTCAAAACGCCCCGGGGGCTTTCTTT
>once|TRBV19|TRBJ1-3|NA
CASSNTGSGNTIYF
TGTGCCAGTAGCAATACAGGGTCTGGAAACACCATATATTTT
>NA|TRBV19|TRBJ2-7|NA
CASSIRGTPVHEQYF
TGTGCCAGTAGTATACGCGGGACTCCGGTCCACGAGCAGTACTTC
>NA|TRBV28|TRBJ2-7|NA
CASSLRVRDSGEQYF
TGTGCCAGCAGTTTAAGGGTGAGGGATTCGGGTGAGCAGTACTTC
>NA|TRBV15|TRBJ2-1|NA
CATTSGTYNEQFF
TGTGCCACCACGAGCGGGACATACAATGAGCAGTTCTTC
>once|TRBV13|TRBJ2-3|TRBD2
CASSSRWTSGSDTQYF
TGTGCCAGCAGCTCGCGTTGGACTAGCGGCTCAGATACGCAGTATTTT
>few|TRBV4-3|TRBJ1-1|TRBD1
CASSQGYGTGASAAFF
TGCGCCAGCAGCCAAGGATATGGGACAGGGGCCTCGGCGGCTTTCTTT
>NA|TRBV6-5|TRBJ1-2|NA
CASSYSTGRGGYTF
TGTGCCAGCAGTTACTCGACGGGGAGAGGTGGCTACACCTTC
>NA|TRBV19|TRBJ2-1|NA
CASSIVSDDSSYNEQFF
TGTGCCAGTAGTATAGTTAGTGACGACAGCTCCTACAATGAGCAGTTCTTC
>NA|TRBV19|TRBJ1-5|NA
CASSDGDFIHQPQHF
TGTGCCAGTAGTGATGGGGATTTTATTCATCAGCCCCAGCATTTT
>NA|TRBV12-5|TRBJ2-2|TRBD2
CASGLVRGSGRTGTGELFF
TGTGCTAGTGGTTTGGTACGTGGTAGCGGGAGGACAGGGACCGGGGAGCTGTTTTTT
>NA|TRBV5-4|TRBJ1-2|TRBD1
CASSLASGTGIGANYGYTF
TGTGCCAGCAGCTTGGCCAGTGGGACAGGCATTGGAGCTAACTATGGCTACACCTTC
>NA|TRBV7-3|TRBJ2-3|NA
CASSRIGGGLSDTQYF
TGTGCCAGCAGCCGCATCGGGGGAGGCTTGTCAGATACGCAGTATTTT
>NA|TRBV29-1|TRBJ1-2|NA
CSAPVLPNPGYTF
TGCAGCGCCCCGGTCCTACCCAACCCGGGCTACACCTTC
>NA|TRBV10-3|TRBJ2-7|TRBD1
CAISDAGTGAYEQYF
TGTGCCATCAGTGACGCCGGGACAGGGGCCTACGAGCAGTACTTC
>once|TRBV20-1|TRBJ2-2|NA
CSAIVTGELFF
TGCAGTGCTATAGTCACCGGGGAGCTGTTTTTT
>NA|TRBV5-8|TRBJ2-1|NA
CASSLHRAGNEQFF
TGTGCCAGCAGCTTGCACAGGGCGGGCAATGAGCAGTTCTTC
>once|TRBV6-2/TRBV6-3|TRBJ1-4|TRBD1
CASSYPGTGGNEKLFF
TGTGCCAGCAGTTACCCCGGGACAGGGGGTAATGAAAAACTGTTTTTT
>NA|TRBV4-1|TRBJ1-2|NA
CASSQSQGNYGYTF
TGCGCCAGCAGCCAATCGCAGGGTAACTATGGCTACACCTTC
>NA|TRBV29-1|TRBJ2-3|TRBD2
CSVSNPGGAADTQYF
TGCAGCGTTTCGAACCCCGGGGGGGCTGCAGATACGCAGTATTTT
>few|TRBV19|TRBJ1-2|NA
CASSRGESTNYGYTF
TGTGCCAGTAGTAGGGGAGAGAGTACTAACTATGGCTACACCTTC
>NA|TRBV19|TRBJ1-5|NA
CASRQGGQPQHF
TGTGCCAGTAGGCAGGGAGGCCAGCCCCAGCATTTT
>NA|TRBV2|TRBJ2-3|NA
CASSGGTGKGTDTQYF
TGTGCCAGCAGTGGTGGTACCGGGAAGGGCACAGATACGCAGTATTTT
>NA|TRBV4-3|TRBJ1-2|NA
CASSQDGVGYGYTF
TGCGCCAGCAGCCAAGATGGGGTGGGCTATGGCTACACCTTC
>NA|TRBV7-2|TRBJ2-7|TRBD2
CASSLPSGAHYEQYF
TGTGCCAGCAGCTTACCTAGCGGGGCCCACTACGAGCAGTACTTC
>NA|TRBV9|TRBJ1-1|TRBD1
CASSVGQGGTEAFF
TGTGCCAGCAGCGTAGGACAGGGGGGAACTGAAGCTTTCTTT
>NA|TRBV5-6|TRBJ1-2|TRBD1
CASSRDRGISGYTF
TGTGCCAGCAGCCGGGACAGGGGGATATCAGGCTACACCTTC